This entry lists 28 T cell receptor beta chains sequenced from one sample in a study of blood T cells in healthy people across ages. The authors ran a second PCR of about 6 to 12 cycles using a sample-barcoded 5' primer and a J-beta primer mix. A single record per CDR3 protein comes from TCRdb applying MiXCR to the 5' RACE reads. In the table there are around 1.1 million distinct CDR3 sequences, roughly two fifths of which are singletons. The source material was blood. The receptors were sampled from a man between 18 and 29 years old in good health.

The chain joins TRBV7-2 to TRBJ2-2; 9 nucleotides align to TRBD1. There are 14 residues in the CDR3. J lost 6 bases, V lost 4 bases, and 3 bases had no gene match. CDR1 SGHTA and CDR2 FQGNSA come from the germline V gene. The CDR3 DNA sequence: TGTGCCAGCAGCTCCGACAGGGGGTCCGGGGAGCTGTTTTTT. This gives the protein CASSSDRGSGELFF. Variable domain in full (rest from reference TRBV7-2 and TRBJ2-2): GAGVSQSPSNKVTEKGKDVELRCDPISGHTALYWYRQSLGQGLEFLIYFQGNSAPDKSGLPSDRFSAERTGGSVSTLTIQRTQQEDSAVYLCASSSDRGSGELFFGEGSRLTVL.

This clonotype was observed a handful of times. The chain couples TRBV5-1 to TRBJ2-2, with D unclear. Trimming took 2 bases from V and 0 from J, leaving 8 bases between them. Looked up from germline, CDR1 is SGHRS and CDR2 is YFSETQ. The CDR3 spans 15 residues. This CDR3 is CASSLDGSNTGELFF. CDR3 DNA sequence: TGCGCCAGCAGCTTAGACGGGTCGAACACCGGGGAGCTGTTTTTT.

The genes are TRBV27 and TRBJ1-1; 12 bases are a match to TRBD1. With 7 bases clipped from V and 4 bases from J, the junction kept 7 bases outside the gene matches. The CDR3 loop spans 15 amino acids. CDR1 MNHEY and CDR2 SMNVEV come from the germline V gene (reference sequence). The CDR3 nucleotides are TGTGCCAGCATGACCCAGGGACAGGGGGCCACTGAAGCTTTCTTT. As protein: CASMTQGQGATEAFF.

The rearrangement joins TRBV6-2 or TRBV6-3 to TRBJ1-6; no clear D. The CDR3 contains 15 residues. The germline CDR1 and CDR2 sequences are MNHEY and SVGEGT. Trimming left V 0 bases short and J 7 bases short, with 10 bases between. The chain's CDR3 is CASSYSWIGNSPLHF. The DNA of the CDR3 is TGTGCCAGCAGTTACTCATGGATCGGGAATTCACCCCTCCACTTT.

The table lists this clonotype with a few counts. The gene calls are TRBV5-5 and TRBJ1-2; possibly TRBD1 for D (5 bases). The V end was cut by 2 bases, the J end by 0 bases, with 11 bases between. Germline V gene data show CDR1 as SGHKS and CDR2 as YYEKEE (reference sequence). This CDR3 is 15 amino acids long. CDR3 nucleotides: TGTGCCAGCAGCTTTACAGGTCTAGCTAACTATGGCTACACCTTC. Translation gives CASSFTGLANYGYTF.

This chain links TRBV9 with TRBJ2-7, with D hard to call. V was clipped by 4 bases and J by 7 bases, with 18 bases between them. Germline loops: CDR1 SGDLS, CDR2 YYNGEE. The length of the CDR3 is 14 residues. The CDR3: CASSLGLLDNEQYF. The CDR3 DNA sequence: TGTGCCAGCAGCCTCGGGCTCCTTGACAATGAGCAGTACTTC.

There are a few counts of this clonotype. This chain connects TRBV4-3 to TRBJ2-1, with TRBD1 matching over 9 bases. The CDR3 runs 16 residues. Germline loops: CDR1 LGHNA, CDR2 YSLEER. The J segment lost 6 bases and the V segment lost 3 bases, leaving 9 bases of the junction unmatched. The DNA of the CDR3 is TGCGCCAGCAGCCACGACCGGGACAGGGAATTCAATGAGCAGTTCTTC. Protein: CASSHDRDREFNEQFF.

The chain couples TRBV4-1 to TRBJ2-5; D is unclear. This CDR3 contains 14 residues. The V end lost 0 bases, the J end lost 1 base, and 6 bases lay between the germline ends. Germline V lookup: CDR1 MGHRA, CDR2 YSYEKL. The CDR3: CASSQDWIQETQYF. DNA of the CDR3: TGCGCCAGCAGCCAAGATTGGATCCAAGAGACCCAGTACTTC.

This clonotype was picked up many times. The chain joins TRBV7-2 to TRBJ2-1; D unresolved. In germline, CDR1 is SGHTA, CDR2 FQGNSA. CDR3 size: 13 residues. Trimming removed 1 base from V and 6 bases from J, with 7 bases in between. The CDR3 coding sequence is TGTGCCAGCAGCTTAGACTACAGCAATGAGCAGTTCTTC. Encoded protein: CASSLDYSNEQFF. The full variable domain, completed using reference TRBV7-2 and TRBJ2-1, is GAGVSQSPSNKVTEKGKDVELRCDPISGHTALYWYRQSLGQGLEFLIYFQGNSAPDKSGLPSDRFSAERTGGSVSTLTIQRTQQEDSAVYLCASSLDYSNEQFFGPGTRLTVL.

This chain connects TRBV5-1 to TRBJ1-1; weak D call: TRBD1 (6 bases). Germline CDR1 SGHRS, CDR2 YFSETQ. V dropped 4 bases and J dropped 7 bases, with 20 bases sitting between them. The CDR3 has 15 amino acids. The CDR3 sequence: CASSPGTPLGGEAFF. The CDR3 DNA reads TGCGCCAGCAGCCCCGGGACACCCTTAGGGGGTGAAGCTTTCTTT. The entire variable domain, with the rest obtained from reference TRBV5-1 and TRBJ1-1, is as follows: KAGVTQTPRYLIKTRGQQVTLSCSPISGHRSVSWYQQTPGQGLQFLFEYFSETQRNKGNFPGRFSGRQFSNSRSEMNVSTLELGDSALYLCASSPGTPLGGEAFFGQGTRLTVV.

The V and J genes are TRBV3-1 and TRBJ2-1; no reliable D call. CDR1 is LGHDT and CDR2 is YNNKEL in the germline V gene (reference sequence). V shed 4 bases and J shed 8 bases, with 9 bases lying between them. The CDR3 consists of 12 residues. The CDR3 here is CASSRRDYEQFF. For the CDR3, the DNA is TGTGCCAGCAGCCGACGCGACTATGAGCAGTTCTTC.

This clonotype was observed a few times. The chain recombines TRBV28 with TRBJ1-2, with D perhaps TRBD1 (5 bases). The V gene lost 5 bases and the J gene lost 0 bases, with 13 bases spanning the gap. The CDR3 is made up of 15 amino acids. CDR1 and CDR2 from the germline V gene are MDHEN and SYDVKM. This CDR3 reads CASSPGTPANYGYTF. The DNA of the CDR3 is TGTGCCAGCAGTCCTGGGACGCCAGCTAACTATGGCTACACCTTC.

In this sample, this clonotype turned up a few times. The chain combines TRBV5-5 with TRBJ2-5; tentatively, D is TRBD2 (6 bases). The V and J ends lost 5 bases and 0 bases respectively, with 8 bases between them. This CDR3 region has 13 residues. Germline values: CDR1 SGHKS, CDR2 YYEKEE (reference sequence). Here the CDR3 DNA reads TGTGCCAGCAGTCGGGACTACCAAGAGACCCAGTACTTC. Translated: CASSRDYQETQYF.

This clonotype was seen repeatedly, ten times or more. The chain joins TRBV7-8 to TRBJ2-5; tentatively, D is TRBD2 (5 bases). Between the trimmed V and J ends, which lost 2 bases and 9 bases, there was a span of 19 bases. CDR1 SGHVS and CDR2 FQNEAQ come from the germline V gene. The CDR3 length is 15 residues. CDR3 region: CASSLRGGGLGAQYF. Written as DNA, the CDR3 is TGTGCCAGCAGCTTACGCGGTGGTGGTTTGGGAGCCCAGTACTTC.

A few counts support this clonotype. The rearrangement joins TRBV12-3 or TRBV12-4 to TRBJ2-5; 7 nucleotides agree with TRBD1. Germline trimming cut 5 bases from V and 7 bases from J; bases unmatched to any gene: 10. This CDR3 is 14 amino acids long. The CDR3 spells CASSAGTEEMTQYF. The CDR3 coding sequence is TGTGCCAGCAGTGCCGGGACAGAAGAGATGACCCAGTACTTC.

The sample holds many counts of this clonotype. The chain joins TRBV27 to TRBJ1-2; TRBD1 might be the D (5 bases). The CDR3 consists of 14 residues. The germline gives CDR1 MNHEY, CDR2 SMNVEV (reference sequence). Trimming stripped 2 bases from V and 2 bases from J, with 9 bases between. The CDR3 sequence: CASSLQGGNYGYTF. The DNA of the CDR3 is TGTGCCAGCAGTTTACAGGGAGGGAACTATGGCTACACCTTC.

This clonotype has just a few counts. J is TRBJ2-5 and V is TRBV12-5, with 9 bases identical to TRBD2. The junction had 3 bases not matched to a gene; V was cut back by 2 bases and J by 2 bases. The CDR3 spans 15 residues. The germline gives CDR1 LGHNT, CDR2 FRNRAP. CDR3 amino acids: CASGLWAGGQETQYF. The CDR3 DNA reads TGTGCTAGTGGTTTGTGGGCGGGGGGGCAAGAGACCCAGTACTTC.

This clonotype was detected only a few times. This chain links TRBV6-6 with TRBJ2-7; TRBD2 matches 10 bases. Trimming removed 5 bases from V and 4 bases from J; junction bases left unmatched: 11. CDR1 is MNHNY and CDR2 is SVGAGI in the germline V gene (reference sequence). The CDR3 runs to 16 residues. DNA for the CDR3: TGTGCCAGCAGTCCTCACCGGACTAGCGGTAAATACGAGCAGTACTTC. It encodes CASSPHRTSGKYEQYF.

The chain combines TRBV24-1 with TRBJ2-1; D possibly matches TRBD1 or TRBD2 (5 bases each). TRBJ2-7 explains the end of the DNA better; the J call may be wrong. There are 13 residues in the CDR3. CDR1 is KGHDR and CDR2 is SFDVKD in the germline V gene. CDR3 in DNA: TGTGCCACCAGTGATCGGGGCTACACTGAGCAGTACTTC. Translated: CATSDRGYTEQYF.

The J gene is TRBJ2-3, the V gene TRBV20-1; D not certain. The V gene's germline CDR1 is DFQATT and CDR2 SNEGSKA (reference sequence). The CDR3 length is 14 residues. V was shortened by 6 bases and J by 5 bases, with 18 bases between the two germline ends. The CDR3 coding sequence is TGCAGTGCCCTCCTGACCCGATTGCAAGATACGCAGTATTTT. Translation: CSALLTRLQDTQYF.

This clonotype appeared a few times. The CDR3 loop reads CASSARVWLGQPQHF. The CDR3 DNA sequence: TGTGCCAGCAGTGCCAGGGTTTGGCTCGGTCAGCCCCAGCATTTT. The V call is TRBV25-1, the J call TRBJ1-5, with D possibly being TRBD1 (5 bases). This CDR3 region has 15 residues. The V gene's germline CDR1 is MGHDK and CDR2 SYGVNS. V lost 4 bases, J lost 6 bases, and 16 bases lay in between.

The chain has TRBV7-2 and TRBJ2-7; the match to TRBD2 covers 10 bases. The CDR3 runs to 15 residues. V lost 1 base, J lost 7 bases, and 7 bases stayed unmatched. In germline, CDR1 is SGHTA, CDR2 FQGNSA. The CDR3 sequence: CASSLGASGGNEQYF. The CDR3 DNA reads as TGTGCCAGCAGCTTAGGCGCTAGCGGGGGCAATGAGCAGTACTTC.

V and J are TRBV27 and TRBJ2-1; 9 bases match TRBD1. Germline lookup yields CDR1 MNHEY and CDR2 SMNVEV (reference sequence). The CDR3 has 15 residues. V lost 2 bases to trimming and J lost 9 bases; unmatched junction nucleotides: 8. The CDR3 region is CASSLAGTGLFEQFF. CDR3 nucleotide sequence: TGTGCCAGCAGTTTAGCCGGGACAGGGCTGTTTGAGCAGTTCTTC.

CDR3 coding DNA: TGTGCCAGCAGTGAATCGGGGTCCTTCTACAATGAGCAGTACTTC. Translating it yields CASSESGSFYNEQYF. The rearrangement links TRBV25-1 to TRBJ2-7; TRBD2 might be the D (5 bases). CDR1 is MGHDK, CDR2 SYGVNS, per germline. Trimming took 1 base from V and 7 from J, leaving 17 bases between them. This CDR3 has 15 residues.

This clonotype has a count of ten or more. CDR3 region: CASSPGLAVYQETQYF. CDR3 nucleotide sequence: TGTGCCAGCAGCCCCGGACTAGCGGTGTACCAAGAGACCCAGTACTTC. The chain recombines TRBV13 with TRBJ2-5; the match to TRBD2 covers 10 bases. The CDR3 is 16 residues long. The V and J ends lost 5 bases and 0 bases, in that order; junction bases with no gene match: 6. Germline CDR1 is PRHDT and CDR2 is FYEKMQ (reference sequence).

V usage is TRBV6-2 or TRBV6-3 and J usage is TRBJ1-1; D is unresolved. The V end was cut by 2 bases, the J end by 3 bases, with 16 bases between. The CDR3 has 16 residues. From germline, CDR1 is MNHEY and CDR2 SVGEGT. The CDR3 sequence is CASSYPLGGFDTEAFF. CDR3 bases: TGTGCCAGCAGTTACCCCCTGGGAGGGTTCGACACTGAAGCTTTCTTT.

This chain connects TRBV20-1 to TRBJ1-2; D is possibly TRBD1 (5 bases). Germline lookup yields CDR1 DFQATT and CDR2 SNEGSKA (reference sequence). Trimming pared 5 bases from V and 8 bases from J, leaving 21 bases between. The CDR3 totals 14 residues. CDR3 nucleotides: TGCAGTGCTCTTACCAGGCAGGGTGTGTGGGGCTACACCTTC. This encodes CSALTRQGVWGYTF.

The CDR3 DNA follows: TGTGCCAGCAGCTTAGGGGCGAGGACACATAGCTCCTACGAGCAGTACTTC. Its protein is CASSLGARTHSSYEQYF. The V gene is TRBV7-9, the J gene TRBJ2-7; perhaps TRBD1 as D (5 bases). Trimming took 1 base from V and 0 from J, leaving 16 bases between them. This CDR3 region has 17 residues. Germline-derived CDR1 and CDR2 are SEHNR and FQNEAQ (reference sequence).